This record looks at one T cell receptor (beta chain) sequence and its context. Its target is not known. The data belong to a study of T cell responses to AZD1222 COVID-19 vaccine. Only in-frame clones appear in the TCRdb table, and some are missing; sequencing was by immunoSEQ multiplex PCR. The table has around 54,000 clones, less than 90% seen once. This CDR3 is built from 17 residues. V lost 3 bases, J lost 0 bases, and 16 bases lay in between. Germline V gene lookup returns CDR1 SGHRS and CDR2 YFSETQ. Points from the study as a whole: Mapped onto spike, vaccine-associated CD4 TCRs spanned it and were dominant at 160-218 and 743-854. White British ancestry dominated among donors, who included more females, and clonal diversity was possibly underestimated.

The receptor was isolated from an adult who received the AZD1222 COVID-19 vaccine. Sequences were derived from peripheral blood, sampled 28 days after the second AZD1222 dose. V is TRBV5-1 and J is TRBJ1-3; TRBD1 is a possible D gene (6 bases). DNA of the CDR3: TGCGCCAGCAGCTCAGGCAACACAGGGTTCTCTGGAAACACCATATATTTT. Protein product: CASSSGNTGFSGNTIYF.